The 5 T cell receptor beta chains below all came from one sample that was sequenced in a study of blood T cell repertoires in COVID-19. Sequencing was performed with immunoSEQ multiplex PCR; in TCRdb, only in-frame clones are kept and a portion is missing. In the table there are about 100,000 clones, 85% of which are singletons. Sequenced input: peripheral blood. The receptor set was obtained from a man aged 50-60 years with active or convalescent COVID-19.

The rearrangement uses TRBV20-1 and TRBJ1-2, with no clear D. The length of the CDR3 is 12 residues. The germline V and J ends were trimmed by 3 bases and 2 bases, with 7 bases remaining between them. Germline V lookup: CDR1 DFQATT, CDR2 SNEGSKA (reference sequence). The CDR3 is CSASQTNYGYTF. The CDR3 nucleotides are TGCAGTGCTAGTCAGACAAACTATGGCTACACCTTC.

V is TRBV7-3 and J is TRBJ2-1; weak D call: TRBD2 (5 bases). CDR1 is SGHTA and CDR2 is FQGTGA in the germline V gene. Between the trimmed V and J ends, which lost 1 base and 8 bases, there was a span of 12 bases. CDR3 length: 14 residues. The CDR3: CASSLMSSSDEQFF. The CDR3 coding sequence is TGTGCCAGCAGCTTAATGTCTAGCTCGGATGAGCAGTTCTTC.

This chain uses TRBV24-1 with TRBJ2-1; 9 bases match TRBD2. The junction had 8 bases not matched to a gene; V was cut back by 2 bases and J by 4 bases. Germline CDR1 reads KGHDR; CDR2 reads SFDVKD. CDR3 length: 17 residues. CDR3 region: CATSDSFAGGPYNEQFF. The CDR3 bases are TGTGCCACCAGTGATTCGTTTGCGGGAGGGCCTTACAATGAGCAGTTCTTC.

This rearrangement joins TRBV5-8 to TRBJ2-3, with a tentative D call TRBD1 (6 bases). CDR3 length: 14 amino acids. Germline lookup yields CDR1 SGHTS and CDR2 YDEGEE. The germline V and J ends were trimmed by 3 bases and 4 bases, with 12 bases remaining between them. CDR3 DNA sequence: TGTGCCAGCAGCTCCTCGGCAGGGGCAGATACGCAGTATTTT. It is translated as CASSSSAGADTQYF.

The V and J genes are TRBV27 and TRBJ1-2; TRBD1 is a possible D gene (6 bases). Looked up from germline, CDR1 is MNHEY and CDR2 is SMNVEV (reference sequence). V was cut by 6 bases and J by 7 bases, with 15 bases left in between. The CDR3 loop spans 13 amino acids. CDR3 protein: CASSRGGGSGYTF. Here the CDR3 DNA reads TGTGCCAGCAGCAGAGGGGGAGGGAGTGGCTACACCTTC.